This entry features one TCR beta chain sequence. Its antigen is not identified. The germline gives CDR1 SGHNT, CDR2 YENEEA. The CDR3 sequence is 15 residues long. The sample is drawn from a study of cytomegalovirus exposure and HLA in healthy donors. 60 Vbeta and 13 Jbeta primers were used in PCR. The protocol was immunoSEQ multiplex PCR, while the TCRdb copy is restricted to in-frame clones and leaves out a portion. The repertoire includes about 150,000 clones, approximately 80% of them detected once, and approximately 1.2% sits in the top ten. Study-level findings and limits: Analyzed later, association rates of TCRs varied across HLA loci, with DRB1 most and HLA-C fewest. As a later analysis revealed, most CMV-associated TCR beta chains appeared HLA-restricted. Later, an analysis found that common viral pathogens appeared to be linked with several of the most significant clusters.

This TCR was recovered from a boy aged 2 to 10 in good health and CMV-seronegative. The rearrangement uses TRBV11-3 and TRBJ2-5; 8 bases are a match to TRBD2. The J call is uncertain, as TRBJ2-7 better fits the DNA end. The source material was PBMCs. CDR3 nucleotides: TGTGCCAGCAGCTTAGTAACTAGCGGTTCCTACGAGCAGTACTTC. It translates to CASSLVTSGSYEQYF.